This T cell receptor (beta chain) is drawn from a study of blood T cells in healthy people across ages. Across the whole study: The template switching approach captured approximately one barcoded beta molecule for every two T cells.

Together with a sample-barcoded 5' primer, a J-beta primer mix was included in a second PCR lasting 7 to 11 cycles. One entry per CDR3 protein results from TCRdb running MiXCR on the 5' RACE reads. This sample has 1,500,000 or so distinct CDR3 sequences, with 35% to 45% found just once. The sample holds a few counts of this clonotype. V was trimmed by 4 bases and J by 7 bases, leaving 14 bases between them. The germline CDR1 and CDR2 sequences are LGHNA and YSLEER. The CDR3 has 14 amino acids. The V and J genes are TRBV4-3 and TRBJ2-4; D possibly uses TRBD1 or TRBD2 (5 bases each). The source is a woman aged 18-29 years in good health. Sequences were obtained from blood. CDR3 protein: CASSLGTTSNIQYF. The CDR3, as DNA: TGCGCCAGCAGCCTTGGGACCACTTCGAACATTCAGTACTTC.